These T cell receptor beta chains were read from a single sample in a study of T cell responses to AZD1222 COVID-19 vaccine. Here immunoSEQ multiplex PCR was the method, and the copy in TCRdb shows in-frame clones only, minus some. The profile shows 150,000 to 200,000 clones, more than 70% of them singletons. The specimen comprised peripheral blood, sampled 28 days after the second AZD1222 dose. Source of these receptors: an adult who received the AZD1222 COVID-19 vaccine. Both conserved end residues are part of each CDR3. Each record gives: V gene, CDR3 protein.

>TRBV27
CASSLTSLDTQYF
>TRBV2
CASGRRGSSYEQYF
>TRBV24-1
CATSRAGSSYNEQFF
>TRBV7-2
CASSPAGGNYGYTF
>TRBV5-1
CASSSTGATNEKLFF
>TRBV5-4
CASSWGVGGITEAFF
>TRBV5-7
CASRDGTGGEKLFF
>TRBV10-3
CAISEGWGGAANEKLFF
>TRBV6-5
CASSYSSSGRGYTF
>TRBV28
CASSPPYQYEQYF
>TRBV28
CASSFFLSGRRLGETQYF
>TRBV3-1/TRBV3-2
CASSPGINNEQFF
>TRBV6-2/TRBV6-3
CASSWLAGASDTQYF
>TRBV7-9
CASVTSGSGEQYF
>TRBV28
CASSSVLRVKGNQPQHF
>TRBV6-1
CASSAVGTGAPYGYTF
>TRBV2
CASSRGGNTDTQYF
>TRBV28
CASSLIDRETYGYTF
>TRBV19
CASSIVGLLNTEAFF
>TRBV12-5
CASGLGVLQEQFF
>TRBV6-5
CASSPGFRSNQPQHF
>TRBV18
CASSLKESRANNEQFF
>TRBV19
CASSIDHVEPYEQYF
>TRBV9
CASSPSGTRGDTQYF
>TRBV7-9
CASSLDITDTQYF
>TRBV7-8
CASTEYQETQYF
>TRBV5-1
CASSGGPSNTEAFF
>TRBV3-1/TRBV3-2
CASSLRTGTGRPKNIQYF
>TRBV5-1
CASSPGTGNRGTEAFF
>TRBV9
CASSERPVNYGYTF
>TRBV29-1
CSGGTSLHEQFF
>TRBV6-5
CASGKGGTNTGELFF
>TRBV5-6
CASRLAGSINSPLHF
>TRBV9
CASSVVATNEKLFF
>TRBV4-1
CASSQDSLAGGNSYEQYF
>TRBV10-3
CAPRPNSYEQYF
>TRBV12-3/TRBV12-4
CASSFGGVIQYF
>TRBV9
CASSVDPGRFTEAFF
>TRBV11-2
CASSLSADTQYF
>TRBV3-1/TRBV3-2
CASSHYEVGSYNEQFF
>TRBV28
CASSGTGFSADTQYF